This T cell receptor beta chain was recovered during a study of glioma-infiltrating T cells. The CDR3 has 12 residues. Germline CDR1 MNHEY, CDR2 SVGAGI. The ends were cut back, 4 bases at V and 8 bases at J, with 9 bases in the middle. Concerning this clonotype: A read error may be the cause here, since a much bigger clone is one base away.

The iRepertoire nested amplicon-rescue multiplex PCR amplified TCR alpha and beta CDR3s from RNA. Each CDR3 protein is one row after TCRdb ran MiXCR on the multiplex PCR reads. The sample includes around 150,000 distinct CDR3 sequences, about 39% of them seen just once. This TCR was sampled from a human donor with low-grade glioma or glioblastoma, undergoing nonglioma brain surgery, or in good health (not recorded which). This chain joins TRBV6-5 and TRBJ2-1; a weak D match, TRBD1 (5 bases). The sample comprised glioma tissue, nonneoplastic brain tissue, or PBMCs (not recorded which). The CDR3: CASSLGRYEQFF. The CDR3 region has the DNA TGTGCCAGCAGTTTGGGGCGCTATGAGCAGTTCTTC.